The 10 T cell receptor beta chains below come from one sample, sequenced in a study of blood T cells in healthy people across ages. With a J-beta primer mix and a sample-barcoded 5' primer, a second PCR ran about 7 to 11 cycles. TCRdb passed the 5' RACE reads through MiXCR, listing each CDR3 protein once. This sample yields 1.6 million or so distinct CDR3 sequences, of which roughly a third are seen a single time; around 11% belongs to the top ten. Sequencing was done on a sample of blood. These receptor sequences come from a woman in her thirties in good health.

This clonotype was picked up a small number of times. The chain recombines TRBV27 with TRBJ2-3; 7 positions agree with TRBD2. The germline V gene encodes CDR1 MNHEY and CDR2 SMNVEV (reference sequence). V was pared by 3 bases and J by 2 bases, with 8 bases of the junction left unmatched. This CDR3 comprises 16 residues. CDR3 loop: CASSFRASGYTDTQYF. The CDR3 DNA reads TGTGCCAGCAGTTTCAGGGCTAGCGGATACACAGATACGCAGTATTTT.

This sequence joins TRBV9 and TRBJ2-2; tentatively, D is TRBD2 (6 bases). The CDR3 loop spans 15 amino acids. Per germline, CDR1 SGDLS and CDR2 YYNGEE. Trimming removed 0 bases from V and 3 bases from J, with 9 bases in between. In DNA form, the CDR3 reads TGTGCCAGCAGCGTAGAACGGGGGTACACCGGGGAGCTGTTTTTT. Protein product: CASSVERGYTGELFF. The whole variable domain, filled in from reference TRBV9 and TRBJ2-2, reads DSGVTQTPKHLITATGQRVTLRCSPRSGDLSVYWYQQSLDQGLQFLIQYYNGEERAKGNILERFSAQQFPDLHSELNLSSLELGDSALYFCASSVERGYTGELFFGEGSRLTVL.

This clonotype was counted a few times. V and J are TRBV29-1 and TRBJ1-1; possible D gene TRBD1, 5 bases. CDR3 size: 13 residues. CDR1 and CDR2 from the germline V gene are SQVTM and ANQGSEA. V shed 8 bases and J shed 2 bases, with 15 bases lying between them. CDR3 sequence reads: CSSRETANTEAFF. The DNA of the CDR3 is TGCAGCAGCCGAGAGACAGCAAACACTGAAGCTTTCTTT.

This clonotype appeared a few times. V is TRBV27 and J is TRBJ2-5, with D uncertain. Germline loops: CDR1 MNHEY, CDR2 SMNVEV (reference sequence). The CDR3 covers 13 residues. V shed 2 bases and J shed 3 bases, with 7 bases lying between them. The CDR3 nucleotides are TGTGCCAGCAGTTTACGCAGCAAAGAGACCCAGTACTTC. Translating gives CASSLRSKETQYF.

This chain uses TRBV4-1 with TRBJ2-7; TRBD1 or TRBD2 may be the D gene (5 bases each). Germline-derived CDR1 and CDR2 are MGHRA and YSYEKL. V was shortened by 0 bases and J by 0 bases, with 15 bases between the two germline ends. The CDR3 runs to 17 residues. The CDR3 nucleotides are TGCGCCAGCAGCCAAGATCGGGGACCCTCTGGCTCCTACGAGCAGTACTTC. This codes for CASSQDRGPSGSYEQYF.

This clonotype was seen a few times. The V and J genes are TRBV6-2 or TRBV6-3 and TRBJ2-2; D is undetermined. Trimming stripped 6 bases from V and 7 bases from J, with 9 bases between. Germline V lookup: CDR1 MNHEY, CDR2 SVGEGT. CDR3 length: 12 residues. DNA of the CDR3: TGTGCCAGCAGGTACACGGTCGGGGAGCTGTTTTTT. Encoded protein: CASRYTVGELFF.

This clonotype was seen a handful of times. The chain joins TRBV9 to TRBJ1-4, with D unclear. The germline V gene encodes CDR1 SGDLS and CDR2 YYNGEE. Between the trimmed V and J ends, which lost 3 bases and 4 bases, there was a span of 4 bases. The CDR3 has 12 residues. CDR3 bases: TGTGCCAGCAGCGCTAATAATGAAAAACTGTTTTTT. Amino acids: CASSANNEKLFF.

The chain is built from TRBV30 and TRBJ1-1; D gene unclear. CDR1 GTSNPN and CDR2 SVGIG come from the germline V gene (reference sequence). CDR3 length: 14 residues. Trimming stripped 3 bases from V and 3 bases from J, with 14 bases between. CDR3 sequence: CAWSESSEDTEAFF. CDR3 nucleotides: TGTGCCTGGAGCGAATCTTCGGAGGACACTGAAGCTTTCTTT. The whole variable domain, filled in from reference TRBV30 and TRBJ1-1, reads SQTIHQWPATLVQPVGSPLSLECTVEGTSNPNLYWYRQAAGRGLQLLFYSVGIGQISSEVPQNLSASRPQDRQFILSSKKLLLSDSGFYLCAWSESSEDTEAFFGQGTRLTVV.

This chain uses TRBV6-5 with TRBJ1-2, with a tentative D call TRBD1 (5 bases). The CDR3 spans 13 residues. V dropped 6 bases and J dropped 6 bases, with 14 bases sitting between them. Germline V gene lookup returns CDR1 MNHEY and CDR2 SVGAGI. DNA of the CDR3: TGTGCCAGCAGCCGCCCCGGGGGTCATGGCTACACCTTC. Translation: CASSRPGGHGYTF.

The CDR3, as DNA: TGTGCCAGCAGTTTGGTGAGAGTAGCCAATGAGCAGTTCTTC. As protein: CASSLVRVANEQFF. This chain connects TRBV27 to TRBJ2-1; D is unresolved. This CDR3 spans 14 amino acids. Per the germline V gene, CDR1 is MNHEY and CDR2 is SMNVEV (reference sequence). Trimming took off 3 bases at V and 6 bases at J, with 12 bases between the two ends.